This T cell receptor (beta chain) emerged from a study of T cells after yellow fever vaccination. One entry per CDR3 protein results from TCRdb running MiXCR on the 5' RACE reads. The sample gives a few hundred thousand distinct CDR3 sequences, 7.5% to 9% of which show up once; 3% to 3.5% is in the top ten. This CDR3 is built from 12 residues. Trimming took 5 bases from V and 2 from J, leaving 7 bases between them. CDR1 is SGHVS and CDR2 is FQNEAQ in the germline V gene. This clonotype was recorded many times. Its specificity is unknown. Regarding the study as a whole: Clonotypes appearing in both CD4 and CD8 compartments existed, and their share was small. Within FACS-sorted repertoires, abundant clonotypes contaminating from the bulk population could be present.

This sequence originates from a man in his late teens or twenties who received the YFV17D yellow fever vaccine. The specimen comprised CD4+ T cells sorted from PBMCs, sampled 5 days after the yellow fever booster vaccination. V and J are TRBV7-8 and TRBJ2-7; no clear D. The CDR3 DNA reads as TGTGCCAGCAGCCAAGGGACCTACGAGCAGTACTTC. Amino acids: CASSQGTYEQYF.